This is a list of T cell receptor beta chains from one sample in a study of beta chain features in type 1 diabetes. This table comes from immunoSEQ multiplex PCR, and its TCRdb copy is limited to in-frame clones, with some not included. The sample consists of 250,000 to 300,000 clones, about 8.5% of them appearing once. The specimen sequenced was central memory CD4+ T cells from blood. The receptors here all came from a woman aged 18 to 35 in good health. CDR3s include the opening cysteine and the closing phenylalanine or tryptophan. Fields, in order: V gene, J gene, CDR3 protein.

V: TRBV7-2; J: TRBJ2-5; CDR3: CASSSSRQETQYF
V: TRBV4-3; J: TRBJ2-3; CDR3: CASSQDTYTDTQYF
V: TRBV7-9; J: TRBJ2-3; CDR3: CASSAGSSTDTQYF
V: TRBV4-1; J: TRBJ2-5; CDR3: CASSQVWTGTQETQYF
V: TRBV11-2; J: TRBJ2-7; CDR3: CASSSTDRGPYEQYF
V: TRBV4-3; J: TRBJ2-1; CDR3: CASSQDAQTATSYNEQFF
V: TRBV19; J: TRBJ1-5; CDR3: CASAGTANQPQHF
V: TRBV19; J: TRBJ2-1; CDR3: CASRTAPTARSYNEQFF
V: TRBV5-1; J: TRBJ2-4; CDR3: CASSLIQGAKNIQYF
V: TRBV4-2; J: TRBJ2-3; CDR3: CASSQTGTRSTDTQYF
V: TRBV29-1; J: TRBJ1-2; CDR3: CSVGAWDRDNYGYTF
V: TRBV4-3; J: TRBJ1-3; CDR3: CASSQSLVRYSGNTIYF
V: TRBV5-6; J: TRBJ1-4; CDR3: CASSRQGSGTYLF
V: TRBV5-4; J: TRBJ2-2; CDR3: CASSFRQGNTGELFF
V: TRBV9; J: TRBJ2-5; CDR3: CASSVTSGGAQTQYF
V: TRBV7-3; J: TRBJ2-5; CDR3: CASSLFSGTQETQYF
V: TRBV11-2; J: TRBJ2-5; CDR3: CASSSLWGPPDQETQYF
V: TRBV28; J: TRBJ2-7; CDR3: CASSPDPASYEQYF
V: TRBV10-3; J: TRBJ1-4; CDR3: CAISEDVGANEKLFF
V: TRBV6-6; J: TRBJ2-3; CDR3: CASSLGGRDTQYF
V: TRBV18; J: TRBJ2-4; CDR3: CASSPPVGIAKNIQYF
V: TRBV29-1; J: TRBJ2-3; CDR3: CSGFSGEDTQYF
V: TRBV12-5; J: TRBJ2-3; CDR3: CASGPGGSTDTQYF
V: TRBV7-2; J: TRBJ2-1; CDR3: CASSIEQAGGYNEQFF
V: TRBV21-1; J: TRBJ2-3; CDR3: CASRDRGNF
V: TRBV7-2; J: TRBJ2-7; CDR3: CASSLGPVREQYF
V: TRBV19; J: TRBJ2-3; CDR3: CASRDRTDTQYF
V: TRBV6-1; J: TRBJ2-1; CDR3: CASSEGTSWEQFF
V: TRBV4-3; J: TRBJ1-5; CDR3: CASSQVSGGNQPQHF
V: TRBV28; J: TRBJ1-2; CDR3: CASSLGATGGRGYTF
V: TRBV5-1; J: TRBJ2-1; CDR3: CASSLEGTYNEQFF
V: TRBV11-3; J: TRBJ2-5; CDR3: CASSLSGGWETQYF
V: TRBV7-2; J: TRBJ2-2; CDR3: CASSLILGELFF
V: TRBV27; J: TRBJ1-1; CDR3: CASTRGFGQRNTEAFF
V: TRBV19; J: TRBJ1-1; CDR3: CASSRGQRAFF
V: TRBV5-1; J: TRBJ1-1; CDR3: CASSLVVQGDTEAFF
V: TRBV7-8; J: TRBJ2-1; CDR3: CASSLGLAGERFF
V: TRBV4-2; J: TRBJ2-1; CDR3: CASSHAPPGQGLYNEQFF
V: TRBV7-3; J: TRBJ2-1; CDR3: CASSLSQDFRGGMFF
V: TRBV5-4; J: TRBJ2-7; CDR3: CASSRLGLAYSYEQYF
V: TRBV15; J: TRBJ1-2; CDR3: CATSSPGGYGYTF